The next 15 T cell receptor beta chains were all read from a single sample in a study of cytomegalovirus exposure and HLA in healthy donors. With 60 Vbeta and 13 Jbeta primers, the PCR was carried out. The assay was immunoSEQ multiplex PCR, and TCRdb's table has in-frame clones only and misses some. Among some 200,000 clones, 70% were seen once, and the ten largest hold around 3%. The sample taken for sequencing was PBMCs. These receptors originate from a man between 35 and 55 years old in good health and CMV-seropositive.

V and J are TRBV5-6 and TRBJ2-2, with TRBD1 matching 8 bases. Germline CDR1 and CDR2: SGHDT and YYEEEE. After removal of 3 bases from V and 1 base from J, the junction contained 8 bases not matched to a gene. The CDR3 consists of 17 residues. The CDR3 DNA reads as TGTGCCAGCAGCTCCTATGGGACAGGAGTGAACACCGGGGAGCTGTTTTTT. As protein: CASSSYGTGVNTGELFF.

The chain recombines TRBV6-4 with TRBJ2-1; 13 bases fit TRBD2. CDR3 length: 16 amino acids. Germline trimming cut 5 bases from V and 7 bases from J; bases unmatched to any gene: 8. Germline CDR1 and CDR2: MRHNA and SNTAGT. The DNA of the CDR3 is TGTGCCAGCAGTCCACGGGGGACTAGCGGGGTAAATGAGCAGTTCTTC. Its translation: CASSPRGTSGVNEQFF.

The chain couples TRBV7-9 to TRBJ2-3; D ambiguous. Deletions cut 6 bases from V and 6 bases from J, with 16 bases between. This CDR3 region has 14 residues. Germline CDR1 and CDR2: SEHNR and FQNEAQ (reference sequence). CDR3 sequence: CASRGVGYRDTQYF. CDR3 sequence (DNA): TGTGCCAGCAGAGGAGTCGGGTATCGTGATACGCAGTATTTT. Full variable domain (rest looked up from reference TRBV7-9 and TRBJ2-3): DTGVSQNPRHKITKRGQNVTFRCDPISEHNRLYWYRQTLGQGPEFLTYFQNEAQLEKSRLLSDRFSAERPKGSFSTLEIQRTEQGDSAMYLCASRGVGYRDTQYFGPGTRLTVL.

The chain's CDR3 is CASSLGGGGQFF. The CDR3 coding sequence is TGTGCCAGCAGCCTCGGGGGGGGCGGGCAGTTCTTC. The J gene is TRBJ2-1, the V gene TRBV13, with 8 bases identical to TRBD2. J gave up 12 bases and V 5 bases, and 6 bases lay outside the gene matches. CDR3 length: 12 amino acids. CDR1 and CDR2 from the germline V gene are PRHDT and FYEKMQ (reference sequence).

CDR3 in DNA: TGCGCCAGCACATTTCGGGGGGCGAACACTGAAGCTTTCTTT. Its protein is CASTFRGANTEAFF. The rearrangement joins TRBV5-1 to TRBJ1-1, with D tentatively TRBD1 (6 bases). The germline V gene has CDR1 SGHRS and CDR2 YFSETQ. The V and J ends lost 6 bases and 1 base respectively, with 13 bases between them. CDR3 size: 14 residues.

The rearrangement joins TRBV19 to TRBJ1-5; D is ambiguous. This CDR3 has 14 residues. Trimming shortened V by 3 bases and J by 3 bases, and 9 bases separated the two germline ends. Per germline, CDR1 LNHDA and CDR2 SQIVND (reference sequence). CDR3 amino acids: CASSMRSINQPQHF. CDR3 DNA: TGTGCCAGTAGTATGCGGAGTATCAATCAGCCCCAGCATTTT. The whole variable domain, filled in from reference TRBV19 and TRBJ1-5, reads DGGITQSPKYLFRKEGQNVTLSCEQNLNHDAMYWYRQDPGQGLRLIYYSQIVNDFQKGDIAEGYSVSREKKESFPLTVTSAQKNPTAFYLCASSMRSINQPQHFGDGTRLSIL.

The gene calls are TRBV11-3 and TRBJ2-1; D uncertain. Trimming pared 0 bases from V and 0 bases from J, leaving 3 bases between. The length of the CDR3 is 14 residues. From germline, CDR1 is SGHNT and CDR2 YENEEA. CDR3 protein: CASSLESSYNEQFF. DNA of the CDR3: TGTGCCAGCAGCTTAGAGAGCTCCTACAATGAGCAGTTCTTC. Full variable domain (remainder filled in from reference TRBV11-3 and TRBJ2-1): EAGVVQSPRYKIIEKKQPVAFWCNPISGHNTLYWYLQNLGQGPELLIRYENEEAVDDSQLPKDRFSAERLKGVDSTLKIQPAELGDSAVYLCASSLESSYNEQFFGPGTRLTVL.

There are a few counts of this clone. The V and J genes are TRBV6-6 and TRBJ2-7, with unresolved D. The CDR3 extends over 12 amino acids. The V gene's germline CDR1 is MNHNY and CDR2 SVGAGI (reference sequence). With 5 bases removed from V and 1 base from J, the gap between germline ends came to 6 bases. The DNA for the CDR3 is TGTGCCAGCAGTGCAGGTTCCTACGAGCAGTACTTC. It specifies CASSAGSYEQYF.

This chain connects TRBV13 to TRBJ2-5, with D unclear. This CDR3 is 12 amino acids long. Germline values: CDR1 PRHDT, CDR2 FYEKMQ (reference sequence). Trimming removed 3 bases at V and 5 bases at J, with 7 bases between. Here the CDR3 reads CASSFYRETQYF. The CDR3 region has the DNA TGTGCCAGCAGCTTCTACCGGGAGACCCAGTACTTC.

The gene calls are TRBV29-1 and TRBJ1-6, with D possibly being TRBD1 (5 bases). V was clipped by 4 bases and J by 14 bases, with 18 bases between them. The CDR3 extends over 13 amino acids. The V gene's germline CDR1 is SQVTM and CDR2 ANQGSEA. The CDR3 region is CSVVGGSGGSLHF. DNA of the CDR3: TGCAGCGTTGTCGGGGGGTCGGGGGGATCCCTCCACTTT.

The V and J genes are TRBV15 and TRBJ1-2; 10 bases match TRBD1. V gave up 3 bases and J gave up 7 bases; unmatched junction bases: 11. The CDR3 covers 16 residues. Germline V gives CDR1 LNHNV, CDR2 YYDKDF (reference sequence). CDR3: CATSSVGTGAVRGYTF. DNA for the CDR3: TGTGCCACCAGCAGTGTAGGGACAGGGGCAGTCCGTGGCTACACCTTC.

The chain joins TRBV5-1 to TRBJ2-5, with 7 bases lining up with TRBD2. The V segment lost 8 bases and the J segment 1 base; nucleotides outside the gene matches: 8. The CDR3 extends over 14 amino acids. Germline V gene sequence: CDR1 SGHRS, CDR2 YFSETQ. The CDR3 nucleotides read TGCGCCAGTTCAGGGAGGGATGGCCAAGAGACCCAGTACTTC. This sequence encodes CASSGRDGQETQYF.

V is TRBV7-8 and J is TRBJ2-5; TRBD1 aligns across 7 bases. The trim removed 5 bases at V and 5 bases at J, leaving 8 bases unmatched. The CDR3 contains 14 residues. From germline, CDR1 is SGHVS and CDR2 FQNEAQ. The CDR3 spells CASSPNAGGETQYF. The CDR3 nucleotides are TGTGCCAGCAGCCCCAACGCAGGGGGTGAGACCCAGTACTTC.

The chain employs TRBV4-1 and TRBJ2-3, with D perhaps matching TRBD1 (5 bases). V was shortened by 2 bases and J by 4 bases, with 16 bases between the two germline ends. This CDR3 has 16 residues. Germline-derived CDR1 and CDR2 are MGHRA and YSYEKL. CDR3 sequence: CASSQFRGQKSDTQYF. DNA for the CDR3: TGCGCCAGCAGCCAATTTAGGGGCCAGAAATCAGATACGCAGTATTTT.

The chain is built from TRBV5-1 and TRBJ1-1, with D tentatively TRBD1 (5 bases). CDR3 length equals 14 residues. Germline V CDR1 and CDR2: SGHRS, YFSETQ. Trimming shortened V by 5 bases and J by 8 bases, and 19 bases separated the two germline ends. Written as DNA, the CDR3 is TGCGCCAGCAGACCTCCAGGGATGGGGGGAGAAGCTTTCTTT. Its protein is CASRPPGMGGEAFF.